The T cell receptor beta chain under discussion was sequenced for a study of somatic mutations in cytotoxic T cells in rheumatoid arthritis. Findings and caveats of the study: Of about 62 patients, under 10 had a largest CD8+ clone that exceeded 20% of CD8+ cells.

Remarks on this clone: Its antigen is not identified.

The length of the CDR3 is 11 residues. After CD4+ and CD8+ cells were isolated by positive magnetic bead selection, their purity was checked by flow cytometry. Profiled with immunoSEQ multiplex PCR; TCRdb holds only in-frame clones, not every one. Of 20,000 to 25,000 clones in the sample, 70% to 90% were seen once. Sequencing input: CD8+ T cells sorted from blood. The source is a woman in her forties or fifties in good health. The chain is built from TRBV21-1 and TRBJ2-7. TRBV21-1 is described as a pseudogene. The CDR3 nucleotides read TGTGCCAGCAGCAAAGGGGACGAGCAGTACTTC. It yields the protein CASSKGDEQYF.